This T cell receptor beta chain was retrieved from a study of shared clonotypes between healthy human individuals. Sequencing used immunoSEQ multiplex PCR; TCRdb keeps in-frame clones, though not all of them. The sample lists millions of clones, about 95% occurring once. CD8 cells regarded as naive lacked CD45RO, were positively chosen for CCR7, and omitted terminally differentiated effector memory CD45RA+ cells. Study outcomes and limitations: Shared clonotypes: about 5% naive CD4, under 4% naive CD8, 2.3% memory CD4, over 0.3% memory CD8. Clonotypes shared by all four donors outscored non-shared clonotypes in generation probability. Though the depth was large, rarefaction showed that sorted-subset sequencing was incomplete.

V gave up 5 bases and J gave up 5 bases, with 19 bases separating them. The CDR3 loop spans 15 amino acids. Germline-derived CDR1 and CDR2 are MDHEN and SYDVKM. Of note for this clone: Its antigen is not known.

Sequenced: naive CD8+ T cells sorted from blood. The TCR sequence derives from a man aged 18 to 29 in good health. This chain links TRBV28 with TRBJ2-7; tentatively, D is TRBD1 (6 bases). The CDR3 loop reads CASSETQTGSDEQYF. DNA of the CDR3: TGTGCCAGCAGTGAAACCCAAACAGGGTCCGACGAGCAGTACTTC. Full variable domain (rest looked up from reference TRBV28 and TRBJ2-7): DVKVTQSSRYLVKRTGEKVFLECVQDMDHENMFWYRQDPGLGLRLIYFSYDVKMKEKGDIPEGYSVSREKKERFSLILESASTNQTSMYLCASSETQTGSDEQYFGPGTRLTVT.